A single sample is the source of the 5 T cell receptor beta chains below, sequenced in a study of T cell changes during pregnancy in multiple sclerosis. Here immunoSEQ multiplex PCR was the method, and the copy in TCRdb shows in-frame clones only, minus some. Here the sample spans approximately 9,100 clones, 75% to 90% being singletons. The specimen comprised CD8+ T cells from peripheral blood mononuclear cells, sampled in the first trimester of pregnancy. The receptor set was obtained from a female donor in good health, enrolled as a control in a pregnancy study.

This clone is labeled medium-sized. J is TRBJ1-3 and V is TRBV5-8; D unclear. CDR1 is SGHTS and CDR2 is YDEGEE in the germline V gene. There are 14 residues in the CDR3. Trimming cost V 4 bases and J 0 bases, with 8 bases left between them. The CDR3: CASSGRSSGNTIYF. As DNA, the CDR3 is TGTGCCAGCAGCGGGAGGAGCTCTGGAAACACCATATATTTT.

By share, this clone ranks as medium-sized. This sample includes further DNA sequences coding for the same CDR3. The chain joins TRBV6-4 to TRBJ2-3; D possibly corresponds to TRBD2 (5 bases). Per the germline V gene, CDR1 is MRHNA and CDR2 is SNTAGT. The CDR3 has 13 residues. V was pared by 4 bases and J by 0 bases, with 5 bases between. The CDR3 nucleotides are TGTGCCAGCAGTGGCGGGAGCACAGATACGCAGTATTTT. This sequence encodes CASSGGSTDTQYF.

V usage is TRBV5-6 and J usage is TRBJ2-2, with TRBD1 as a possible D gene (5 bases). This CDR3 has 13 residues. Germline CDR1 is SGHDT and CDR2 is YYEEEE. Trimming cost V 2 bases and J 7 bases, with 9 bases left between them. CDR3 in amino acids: CASSFGQGGELFF. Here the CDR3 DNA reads TGTGCCAGCAGCTTCGGCCAGGGCGGGGAGCTGTTTTTT. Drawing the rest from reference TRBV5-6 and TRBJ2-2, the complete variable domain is DAGVTQSPTHLIKTRGQQVTLRCSPKSGHDTVSWYQQALGQGPQFIFQYYEEEERQRGNFPDRFSGHQFPNYSSELNVNALLLGDSALYLCASSFGQGGELFFGEGSRLTVL.

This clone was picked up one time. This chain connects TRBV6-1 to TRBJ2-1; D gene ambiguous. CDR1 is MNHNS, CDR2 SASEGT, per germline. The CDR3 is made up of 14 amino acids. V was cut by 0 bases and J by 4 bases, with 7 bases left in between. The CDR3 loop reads CASSEAPGYNEQFF. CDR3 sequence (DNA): TGTGCCAGCAGTGAAGCCCCAGGTTACAATGAGCAGTTCTTC.

This chain's CDR3 is CASGYPGEAFF. CDR3 in DNA: TGTGCCAGCGGATATCCAGGAGAAGCTTTCTTT. The rearrangement links TRBV7-9 to TRBJ1-1; D remains unclear. The length of the CDR3 is 11 residues. The germline CDR1 and CDR2 sequences are SEHNR and FQNEAQ (reference sequence). The germline V and J ends were trimmed by 8 bases and 8 bases, with 12 bases remaining between them.